One and the same sample provided the 2 T cell receptor beta chains below, sequenced in a study of technical replicates of blood from a handful of donors. The data were produced by immunoSEQ multiplex PCR, yet TCRdb's version contains in-frame clones alone and is incomplete. The data contain almost 65,000 clones, 86% of them singletons. Sequencing was carried out using PBMCs. Receptor source: a human donor in good health. Some clones in this sample may be carry-over from other donors' samples.

V is TRBV4-3 and J is TRBJ2-1, with 7 bases that match TRBD2. The junction had 4 bases not matched to a gene; V was cut back by 3 bases and J by 5 bases. This CDR3 contains 14 residues. In germline, CDR1 is LGHNA, CDR2 YSLEER. This CDR3 reads CASSHERGNNEQFF. CDR3 sequence (DNA): TGCGCCAGCAGCCACGAGCGGGGCAACAATGAGCAGTTCTTC.

This chain uses TRBV7-3 with TRBJ2-1; 9 bases agree with TRBD2. CDR1 and CDR2 from the germline V gene are SGHTA and FQGTGA. The CDR3 loop spans 16 amino acids. Trimming took 5 bases from V and 6 from J; bases not matched to a gene: 11. For the CDR3, the DNA is TGTGCCAGCAGCGGAAGGGGACTAGCAGGGTCCAATGAGCAGTTCTTC. Its protein is CASSGRGLAGSNEQFF.